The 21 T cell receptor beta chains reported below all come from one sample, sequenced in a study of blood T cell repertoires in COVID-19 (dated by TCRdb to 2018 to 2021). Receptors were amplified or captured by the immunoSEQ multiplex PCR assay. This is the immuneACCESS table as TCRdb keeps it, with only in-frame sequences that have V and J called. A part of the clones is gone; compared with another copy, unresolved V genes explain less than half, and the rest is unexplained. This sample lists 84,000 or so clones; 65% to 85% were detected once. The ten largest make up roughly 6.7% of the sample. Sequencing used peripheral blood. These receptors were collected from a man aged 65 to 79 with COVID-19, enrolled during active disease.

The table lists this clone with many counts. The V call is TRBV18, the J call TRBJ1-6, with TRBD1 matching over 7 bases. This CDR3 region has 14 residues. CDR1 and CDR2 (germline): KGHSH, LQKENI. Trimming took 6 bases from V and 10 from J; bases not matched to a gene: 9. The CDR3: CASSQDRLGSPLHF. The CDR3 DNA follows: TGTGCCAGCTCCCAGGACAGGTTAGGATCACCCCTCCACTTT.

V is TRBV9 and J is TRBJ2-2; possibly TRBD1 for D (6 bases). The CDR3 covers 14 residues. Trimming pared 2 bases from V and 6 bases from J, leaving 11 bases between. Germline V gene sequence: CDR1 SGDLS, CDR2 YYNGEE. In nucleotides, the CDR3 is TGTGCCAGCAGCGTGACAGGTCACTCCGGGGAGCTGTTTTTT. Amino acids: CASSVTGHSGELFF.

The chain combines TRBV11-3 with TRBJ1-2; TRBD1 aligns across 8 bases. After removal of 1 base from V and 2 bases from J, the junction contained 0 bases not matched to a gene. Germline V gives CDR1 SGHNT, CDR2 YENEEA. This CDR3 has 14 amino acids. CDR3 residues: CASSLGQGNYGYTF. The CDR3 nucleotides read TGTGCCAGCAGCTTAGGACAGGGGAACTATGGCTACACCTTC.

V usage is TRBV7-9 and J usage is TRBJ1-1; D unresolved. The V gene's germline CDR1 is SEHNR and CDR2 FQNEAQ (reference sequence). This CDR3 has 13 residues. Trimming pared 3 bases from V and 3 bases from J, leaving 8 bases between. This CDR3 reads CASSFAEYTEAFF. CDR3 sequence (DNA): TGTGCCAGCAGCTTTGCCGAGTACACTGAAGCTTTCTTT. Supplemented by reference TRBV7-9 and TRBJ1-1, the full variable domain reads DTGVSQNPRHKITKRGQNVTFRCDPISEHNRLYWYRQTLGQGPEFLTYFQNEAQLEKSRLLSDRFSAERPKGSFSTLEIQRTEQGDSAMYLCASSFAEYTEAFFGQGTRLTVV.

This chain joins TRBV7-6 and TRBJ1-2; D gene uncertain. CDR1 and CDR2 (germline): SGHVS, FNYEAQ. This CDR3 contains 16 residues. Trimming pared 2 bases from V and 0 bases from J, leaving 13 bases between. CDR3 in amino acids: CASSLFDPGANYGYTF. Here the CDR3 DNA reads TGTGCCAGCAGCTTATTCGATCCCGGAGCTAACTATGGCTACACCTTC.

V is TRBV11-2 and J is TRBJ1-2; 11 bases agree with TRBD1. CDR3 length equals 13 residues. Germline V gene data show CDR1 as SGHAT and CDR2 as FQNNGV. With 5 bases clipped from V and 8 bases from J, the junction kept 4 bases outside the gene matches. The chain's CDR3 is CASSTGQGDGYTF. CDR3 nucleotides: TGTGCCAGCAGCACGGGACAGGGGGACGGCTACACCTTC.

CDR3 residues: CASSEQGTEAFF. The CDR3, as DNA: TGTGCCAGCAGTGAGCAGGGCACTGAAGCTTTCTTT. The V call is TRBV25-1, the J call TRBJ1-1; perhaps TRBD1 as D (5 bases). CDR1 is MGHDK, CDR2 SYGVNS, per germline. The CDR3 is 12 residues long. The V end lost 3 bases, the J end lost 4 bases, and 6 bases lay between the germline ends.

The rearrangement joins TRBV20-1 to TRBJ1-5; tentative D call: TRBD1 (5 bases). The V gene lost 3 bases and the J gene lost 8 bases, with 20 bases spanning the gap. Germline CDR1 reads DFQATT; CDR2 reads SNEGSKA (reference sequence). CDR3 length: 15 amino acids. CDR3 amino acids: CSASYLGLSGEPQHF. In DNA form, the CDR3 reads TGCAGTGCTAGTTATCTGGGGCTTTCGGGGGAGCCCCAGCATTTT.

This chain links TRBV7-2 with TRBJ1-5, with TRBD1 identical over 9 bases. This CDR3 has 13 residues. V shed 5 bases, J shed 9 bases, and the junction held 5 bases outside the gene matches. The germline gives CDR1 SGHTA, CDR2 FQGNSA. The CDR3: CASSEGQGRPQHF. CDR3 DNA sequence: TGTGCCAGCAGCGAGGGACAGGGAAGGCCCCAGCATTTT.

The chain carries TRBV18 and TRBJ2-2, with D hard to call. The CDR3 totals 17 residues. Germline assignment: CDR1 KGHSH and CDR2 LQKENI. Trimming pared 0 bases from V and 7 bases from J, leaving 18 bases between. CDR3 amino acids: CASSPPVTDGSHGELFF. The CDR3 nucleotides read TGTGCCAGCTCACCACCGGTGACTGACGGCTCTCACGGGGAGCTGTTTTTT. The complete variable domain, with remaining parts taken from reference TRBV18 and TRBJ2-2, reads NAGVMQNPRHLVRRRGQEARLRCSPMKGHSHVYWYRQLPEEGLKFMVYLQKENIIDESGMPKERFSAEFPKEGPSILRIQQVVRGDSAAYFCASSPPVTDGSHGELFFGEGSRLTVL.

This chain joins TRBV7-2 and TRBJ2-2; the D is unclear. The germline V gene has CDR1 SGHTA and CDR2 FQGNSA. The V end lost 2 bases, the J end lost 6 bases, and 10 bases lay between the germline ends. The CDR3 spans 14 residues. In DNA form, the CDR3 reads TGTGCCAGCAGCTTACAAAACTGGTCCGGGGAGCTGTTTTTT. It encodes CASSLQNWSGELFF.

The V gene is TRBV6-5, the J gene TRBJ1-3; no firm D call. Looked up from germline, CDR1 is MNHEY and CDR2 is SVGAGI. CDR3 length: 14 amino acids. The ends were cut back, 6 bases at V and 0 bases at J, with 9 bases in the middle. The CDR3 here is CASRPGSSGNTIYF. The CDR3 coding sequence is TGTGCCAGCAGGCCCGGGAGCTCTGGAAACACCATATATTTT.

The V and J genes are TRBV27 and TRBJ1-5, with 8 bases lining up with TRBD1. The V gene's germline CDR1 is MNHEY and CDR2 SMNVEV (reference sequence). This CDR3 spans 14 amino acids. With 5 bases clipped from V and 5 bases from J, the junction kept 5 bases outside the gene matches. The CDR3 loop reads CASSPDRGHQPQHF. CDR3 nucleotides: TGTGCCAGCAGTCCCGACAGGGGCCATCAGCCCCAGCATTTT.

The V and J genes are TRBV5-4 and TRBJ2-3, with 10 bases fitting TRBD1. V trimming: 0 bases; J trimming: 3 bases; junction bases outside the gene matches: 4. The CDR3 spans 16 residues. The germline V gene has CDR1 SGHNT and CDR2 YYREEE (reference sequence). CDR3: CASSLAGTGDTDTQYF. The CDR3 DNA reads TGTGCCAGCAGCTTGGCAGGGACAGGGGATACAGATACGCAGTATTTT.

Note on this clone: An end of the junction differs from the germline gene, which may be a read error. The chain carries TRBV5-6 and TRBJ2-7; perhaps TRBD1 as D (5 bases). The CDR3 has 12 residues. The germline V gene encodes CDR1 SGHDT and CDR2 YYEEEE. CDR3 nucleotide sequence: TGTGCCAGCAGCTTACAATCATCGGACACAGACTTC. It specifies CASSLQSSDTDF.

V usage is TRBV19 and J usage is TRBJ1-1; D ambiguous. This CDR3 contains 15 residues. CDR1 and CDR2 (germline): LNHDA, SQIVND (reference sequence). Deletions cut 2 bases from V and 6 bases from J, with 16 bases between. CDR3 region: CASSILVQSHSEAFF. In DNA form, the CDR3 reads TGTGCCAGTAGTATATTGGTACAGAGCCATTCTGAAGCTTTCTTT.

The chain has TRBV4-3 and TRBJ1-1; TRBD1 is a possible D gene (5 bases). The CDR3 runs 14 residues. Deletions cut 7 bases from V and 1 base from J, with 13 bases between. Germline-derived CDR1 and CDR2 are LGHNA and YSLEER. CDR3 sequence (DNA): TGCGCCAGCAAGGTCGACAGACAGAACACTGAAGCTTTCTTT. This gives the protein CASKVDRQNTEAFF.

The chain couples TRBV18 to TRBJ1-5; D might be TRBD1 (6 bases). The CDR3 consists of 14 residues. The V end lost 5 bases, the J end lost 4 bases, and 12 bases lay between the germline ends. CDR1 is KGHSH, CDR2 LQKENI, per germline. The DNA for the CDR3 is TGTGCCAGCTCATCCAACAGGGATAATCAGCCCCAGCATTTT. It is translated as CASSSNRDNQPQHF.

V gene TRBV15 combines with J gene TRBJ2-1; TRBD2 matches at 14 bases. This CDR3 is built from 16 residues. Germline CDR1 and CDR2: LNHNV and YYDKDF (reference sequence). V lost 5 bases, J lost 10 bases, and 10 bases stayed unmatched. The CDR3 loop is CATSPRRLAGGTEQFF. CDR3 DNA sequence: TGTGCCACCAGCCCTAGGAGACTAGCGGGAGGGACCGAGCAGTTCTTC.

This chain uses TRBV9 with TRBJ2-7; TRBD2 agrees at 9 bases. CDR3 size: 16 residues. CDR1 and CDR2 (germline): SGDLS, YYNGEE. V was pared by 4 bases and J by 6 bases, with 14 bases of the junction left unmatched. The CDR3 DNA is TGTGCCAGCAGCCCTCGCGGGGAGCGGGGGGAGAGCGAGCAGTACTTC. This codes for CASSPRGERGESEQYF.

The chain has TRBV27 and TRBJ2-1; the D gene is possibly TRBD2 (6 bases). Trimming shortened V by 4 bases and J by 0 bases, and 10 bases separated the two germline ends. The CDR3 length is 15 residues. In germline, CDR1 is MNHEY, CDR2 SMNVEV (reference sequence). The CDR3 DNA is TGTGCCAGCAGTTCGGCGGGGAGCTCCTACAATGAGCAGTTCTTC. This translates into CASSSAGSSYNEQFF.